This T cell receptor (beta chain) is drawn from a study of blood T cell repertoires in COVID-19. Study summary: Spain, Italy and the United States supplied samples that represented acute and convalescent COVID-19. Sources were T cells, B-cell-depleted T cells, or PBMCs; the material itself was cDNA or gDNA.

V dropped 5 bases and J dropped 6; count of bases not matched to a gene: 2. Germline loops: CDR1 SGHTA, CDR2 FQGNSA. The CDR3 runs 13 residues. Per the study methods: Cell counts per sample came from amplifying reference gene primers. Repertoires were generated with immunoSEQ multiplex PCR, while TCRdb's copy carries only in-frame clones and drops some. V and J calls and clone size come straight from that table; D and trimming were deduced from the DNA. The sample holds around 290,000 clones, about 90% seen once. A word on this clone: This specimen includes other DNA sequences encoding the same CDR3.

Sequenced: peripheral blood. This chain uses TRBV7-2 with TRBJ2-7; TRBD2 matches 12 bases. The TCR originated in a woman aged 45-65 years who had recovered from COVID-19. CDR3 sequence (DNA): TGTGCCAGCAGCATGGGACTAGCGGGCGAGCAGTACTTC. Its translation is CASSMGLAGEQYF.